This is a list of T cell receptor beta chains from one sample in a study of T cell responses to AZD1222 COVID-19 vaccine. The assay was immunoSEQ multiplex PCR, and TCRdb's table has in-frame clones only and misses some. The table records 110,000 to 150,000 clones, about nine tenths of them present only once. Specimen: peripheral blood, collected 28 days after the second AZD1222 dose. The receptors come from an adult who received the AZD1222 COVID-19 vaccine. CDR3s include the opening cysteine and the closing phenylalanine or tryptophan. The D gene is left open where the match is weak.

v_gene: TRBV5-5; j_gene: TRBJ1-2; len: 14; d_gene: .; CDR3nt: TGTGCCAGCAGCTTGTTCCAGGGAAACTATGGCTACACCTTC; CDR3aa: CASSLFQGNYGYTF
v_gene: TRBV5-5; j_gene: TRBJ1-1; len: 15; d_gene: .; CDR3nt: TGTGCCAGCAGCCCCCCAAGTCAATCGAACACTGAAGCTTTCTTT; CDR3aa: CASSPPSQSNTEAFF
v_gene: TRBV2; j_gene: TRBJ2-7; len: 15; d_gene: .; CDR3nt: TGTGCCAGCAGTGAAGAACTGGATAGACACTACGAGCAGTACTTC; CDR3aa: CASSEELDRHYEQYF
v_gene: TRBV18; j_gene: TRBJ2-3; len: 15; d_gene: TRBD2; CDR3nt: TGTGCCAGCTCGCCCCGGGACTACGGCACAGATACGCAGTATTTT; CDR3aa: CASSPRDYGTDTQYF
v_gene: TRBV6-5; j_gene: TRBJ1-2; len: 13; d_gene: .; CDR3nt: TGTGCCAGCAGTTACCCCGGACTGGGGGGCTACACCTTC; CDR3aa: CASSYPGLGGYTF
v_gene: TRBV18; j_gene: TRBJ1-6; len: 14; d_gene: .; CDR3nt: TGTGCCAGCTCTCAACAGGCTAATAATTCACCCCTCCACTTT; CDR3aa: CASSQQANNSPLHF
v_gene: TRBV2; j_gene: TRBJ1-4; len: 17; d_gene: TRBD1; CDR3nt: TGTGCCAGCAGTGACCTACGAGGGGATGGACAGGATGAAAAACTGTTTTTT; CDR3aa: CASSDLRGDGQDEKLFF
v_gene: TRBV15; j_gene: TRBJ1-5; len: 14; d_gene: .; CDR3nt: TGTGCCACCAGCAGACCGGGTAGCAATCAGCCCCAGCATTTT; CDR3aa: CATSRPGSNQPQHF
v_gene: TRBV2; j_gene: TRBJ2-1; len: 15; d_gene: .; CDR3nt: TGTGCCAGCAGTGAAAGCGGTCTAGCGCGCAATGAGCAGTTCTTC; CDR3aa: CASSESGLARNEQFF
v_gene: TRBV28; j_gene: TRBJ2-7; len: 13; d_gene: TRBD1; CDR3nt: TGTGCCAGCACACCGACAGGGTTAGTCGAGCAGTACTTC; CDR3aa: CASTPTGLVEQYF
v_gene: TRBV6-5; j_gene: TRBJ1-5; len: 15; d_gene: .; CDR3nt: TGTGCCAGCAGTAACCAGAAGGGGAGCAATCAGCCCCAGCATTTT; CDR3aa: CASSNQKGSNQPQHF
v_gene: TRBV20-1; j_gene: TRBJ1-1; len: 11; d_gene: .; CDR3nt: TGCAGTGCTAGGCCCGGGGCTGAAGCTTTCTTT; CDR3aa: CSARPGAEAFF
v_gene: TRBV6-5; j_gene: TRBJ2-5; len: 12; d_gene: .; CDR3nt: TGTGCCAGCAGGAGAGCGGCCCCAGGCCTTGACTTC; CDR3aa: CASRRAAPGLDF
v_gene: TRBV6-5; j_gene: TRBJ2-1; len: 15; d_gene: .; CDR3nt: .; CDR3aa: CASSSSDRARPEQFF
v_gene: TRBV4-2; j_gene: TRBJ2-1; len: 15; d_gene: TRBD1; CDR3nt: TGTGCCAGCAGCCAAGATTGGACAGGGGGCATTGAGCAGTTCTTC; CDR3aa: CASSQDWTGGIEQFF
v_gene: TRBV15; j_gene: TRBJ1-5; len: 14; d_gene: .; CDR3nt: TGTGCCACCAGCGAAGGGGTTGGCAATCAGCCCCAGCATTTT; CDR3aa: CATSEGVGNQPQHF
v_gene: TRBV12-3/TRBV12-4; j_gene: TRBJ1-2; len: 13; d_gene: .; CDR3nt: TGTGCCAGCAGTTTAGGCAAAAACTATGGCTACACCTTC; CDR3aa: CASSLGKNYGYTF
v_gene: TRBV4-2; j_gene: TRBJ2-2; len: 19; d_gene: TRBD2; CDR3nt: TGTGCCAGCAGCCAGGAGGGACTAGCGGGACGTGGGTACACCGGGGAGCTGTTTTTT; CDR3aa: CASSQEGLAGRGYTGELFF
v_gene: TRBV5-4; j_gene: TRBJ1-3; len: 14; d_gene: .; CDR3nt: TGTGCCAGCAGTTCTGGACGGATTGGAAACACCATATATTTT; CDR3aa: CASSSGRIGNTIYF
v_gene: TRBV7-9; j_gene: TRBJ2-2; len: 17; d_gene: TRBD1; CDR3nt: TGTGCCAGCAGCCCCCCCGGGACAGGGCTGGATAGCGGGGAGCTGTTTTTT; CDR3aa: CASSPPGTGLDSGELFF